This T cell receptor beta chain was profiled in a study of blood T cell repertoires in COVID-19. Study at large: There were acute and convalescent COVID-19 samples, and they came from the United States, Italy and Spain. Nucleic acid was either cDNA or gDNA, and it came from T cells, B-cell-depleted T cells, or PBMCs.

Here immunoSEQ multiplex PCR was the method, and the copy in TCRdb shows in-frame clones only, minus some. The sample shows some 340,000 clones, approximately 89% of them seen only once. This clonotype was obtained from a woman between 25 and 40 years old who had recovered from COVID-19. Sequenced material: PBMCs or T cells enriched from blood (not recorded which).

The CDR3 DNA reads TGTGCCAGCAGTGGGGGAGGGGTTACGCACGAGCAGTACTTC. Encoded protein: CASSGGGVTHEQYF. J is TRBJ2-7 and V is TRBV28; 7 bases line up with TRBD2. This CDR3 has 14 residues. Trimming at V came to 5 bases and at J to 5 bases, leaving 9 bases not matched to a gene. Germline CDR1 and CDR2: MDHEN and SYDVKM.